Listed below are T cell receptor beta chains from one sample, sequenced in a study of shared clonotypes between healthy human individuals. Method: immunoSEQ multiplex PCR; TCRdb's copy keeps in-frame clones and lacks some. Of 740,000 or so clones in the sample, around four fifths were seen once. The sample comprised memory CD4+ T cells sorted from blood. All receptors derive from a woman in her thirties in good health. Each CDR3 is given with its conserved first and last residue. The order of the fields is V gene, D gene, J gene, clone size, CDR3 protein, CDR3 DNA. D genes are given only for firm matches. A row's size may be missing; if present it is once, few, many or a size class.

v_call: TRBV28; d_call: NA; j_call: TRBJ2-5; clone_size: NA; cdr3_aa: CASSLWTKETQYF; cdr3_nt: TGTGCCAGCAGTCTGTGGACAAAAGAGACCCAGTACTTC
v_call: TRBV2; d_call: TRBD2; j_call: TRBJ2-1; clone_size: NA; cdr3_aa: CASRGTSGAYNEQFF; cdr3_nt: TGTGCCAGCAGAGGGACTAGCGGGGCGTACAATGAGCAGTTCTTC
v_call: TRBV7-9; d_call: TRBD2; j_call: TRBJ2-1; clone_size: NA; cdr3_aa: CASSSGLAGDEQFF; cdr3_nt: TGTGCCAGCAGCTCGGGACTAGCGGGAGACGAGCAGTTCTTC
v_call: TRBV5-6; d_call: TRBD1; j_call: TRBJ2-4; clone_size: few; cdr3_aa: CASSRTGQGARVDIQYF; cdr3_nt: TGTGCCAGCAGCCGAACCGGACAGGGGGCGAGGGTAGACATTCAGTACTTC
v_call: TRBV5-5; d_call: TRBD1; j_call: TRBJ2-3; clone_size: NA; cdr3_aa: CASSPGQGDTDTQYF; cdr3_nt: TGTGCCAGCAGCCCGGGACAGGGGGACACAGATACGCAGTATTTT
v_call: TRBV27; d_call: NA; j_call: TRBJ2-6; clone_size: NA; cdr3_aa: CASSLSITRFGANVLTF; cdr3_nt: TGTGCCAGCAGTTTATCCATAACGCGGTTCGGGGCCAACGTCCTGACTTTC
v_call: TRBV29-1; d_call: TRBD2; j_call: TRBJ2-1; clone_size: NA; cdr3_aa: CSVEAGGARDEQFF; cdr3_nt: TGCAGCGTTGAGGCGGGGGGCGCGAGGGATGAGCAGTTCTTC
v_call: TRBV10-3; d_call: NA; j_call: TRBJ2-5; clone_size: NA; cdr3_aa: CAISRAGQQETQYF; cdr3_nt: TGTGCCATCAGTAGAGCAGGACAGCAAGAGACCCAGTACTTC
v_call: TRBV6-5; d_call: TRBD1; j_call: TRBJ1-4; clone_size: NA; cdr3_aa: CASSPGTANEKLFF; cdr3_nt: TGTGCCAGCAGCCCCGGGACAGCTAATGAAAAACTGTTTTTT
v_call: TRBV28; d_call: NA; j_call: TRBJ2-5; clone_size: NA; cdr3_aa: CASRGREETQYF; cdr3_nt: TGTGCCAGCCGGGGCCGAGAAGAGACCCAGTACTTC
v_call: TRBV18; d_call: NA; j_call: TRBJ1-4; clone_size: NA; cdr3_aa: CASSPGGKANEKLFF; cdr3_nt: TGTGCCAGCTCACCCGGGGGCAAGGCTAATGAAAAACTGTTTTTT
v_call: TRBV6-5; d_call: NA; j_call: TRBJ2-7; clone_size: many; cdr3_aa: CASSYKAHSYEQYF; cdr3_nt: TGTGCCAGCAGTTACAAGGCCCACTCCTACGAGCAGTACTTC
v_call: TRBV6-6; d_call: TRBD2; j_call: TRBJ2-1; clone_size: NA; cdr3_aa: CASSRTSDPYNEQFF; cdr3_nt: TGTGCCAGCAGTCGGACTAGCGATCCCTACAATGAGCAGTTCTTC